This T cell receptor (beta chain) appears in the sequencing data of a study of blood T cells in healthy people across ages. Study-level points and caveats: Diversity of TCR beta per million T cells declined in a roughly linear way with age. Unsorted PBMCs ruled out conclusive naive versus antigen-experienced comparison. A greater number of naive CD4+ cells and higher diversity distinguished long-lived donors from aged donors.

Next came a second PCR, run for about 6 to 12 cycles, which used a sample-barcoded 5' primer along with a J-beta primer mix. Template switching added a 12-random-nucleotide identifier to every cDNA molecule. TCRdb reanalysed the 5' RACE reads using MiXCR and keeps one entry per CDR3 protein. The sample lists about 1.5 million distinct CDR3 sequences; approximately 42% were seen once. In the case of this clonotype: Antigen specificity is unknown.

Material: blood. This clonotype was obtained from a woman between 18 and 30 years old in good health.

The CDR3 protein is CASSQPLFGQGSGNTIYF. The CDR3 region has the DNA TGCGCCAGCAGCCAACCTCTATTTGGACAGGGCTCTGGAAACACCATATATTTT. V usage is TRBV4-1 and J usage is TRBJ1-3, with 8 bases fitting TRBD1. Trimming cost V 2 bases and J 0 bases; bases outside gene matches: 9. The CDR3 runs 18 residues. Looked up from germline, CDR1 is MGHRA and CDR2 is YSYEKL.